The 8 T cell receptor beta chains presented below share a single source sample, sequenced in a study of graft-versus-host responses after intestinal transplantation. Repertoires were generated with immunoSEQ multiplex PCR, while TCRdb's copy carries only in-frame clones and drops some. The sample gives tens of thousands of clones, around 93% of which show up once; about 2% is in the top ten. Their specific antigens are unknown. The sample consisted of unstimulated CD8+ T cells sorted from spleen or lymph node cells, taken before intestinal transplant. These receptors were collected from a human donor who received an intestinal transplant.

The chain recombines TRBV9 with TRBJ2-1; 7 bases agree with TRBD1. The V segment lost 0 bases and the J segment 6 bases; nucleotides outside the gene matches: 6. Germline loops: CDR1 SGDLS, CDR2 YYNGEE. The CDR3 spans 15 residues. The CDR3, as DNA: TGTGCCAGCAGCGTAGACGGGTCAGGGGGCAATGAGCAGTTCTTC. This translates into CASSVDGSGGNEQFF.

Judged by abundance, this clone is medium-sized. This sequence joins TRBV21-1 and TRBJ2-4; the table's D call, TRBD2, was not checked against the DNA. TRBV21-1 is a listed pseudogene. This CDR3 comprises 15 residues. The CDR3 spells CASSKVRSSKNIQYF. In nucleotides, the CDR3 is TGTGCCAGCAGCAAAGTTCGGTCTTCCAAAAACATTCAGTACTTC.

The J gene is TRBJ2-4, the V gene TRBV5-6, with no clear D. V was pared by 2 bases and J by 5 bases, with 8 bases between. CDR1 is SGHDT and CDR2 is YYEEEE in the germline V gene. This CDR3 is built from 13 residues. In nucleotides, the CDR3 is TGTGCCAGCAGCTTATCAGGTGAAAACATTCAGTACTTC. This codes for CASSLSGENIQYF.

This rearrangement joins TRBV27 to TRBJ2-7; D gene ambiguous. V lost 2 bases, J lost 3 bases, and 8 bases lay in between. Germline loops: CDR1 MNHEY, CDR2 SMNVEV (reference sequence). The CDR3 length is 13 residues. CDR3 coding DNA: TGTGCCAGCAGTTTACGGGTTGACTACGAGCAGTACTTC. It is translated as CASSLRVDYEQYF.

Points on this clone: The DNA is left out, because the CDR3 cannot be placed on it with certainty; the CDR3 is given as TCRdb lists it. The chain uses TRBV6-1 and TRBJ1-5; TRBD1, the D gene given by the table, was not confirmed from the DNA. From its first to its last residue, the CDR3 has 15 amino acids. CDR1 and CDR2 (germline): MNHNS, SASEGT. CDR3 residues: CASGEQGPLISPSIF.

This clone was found once. V gene TRBV11-3 combines with J gene TRBJ2-7; possible D gene TRBD2, 5 bases. The CDR3 runs 13 residues. Germline lookup yields CDR1 SGHNT and CDR2 YENEEA. Trimming took off 1 base at V and 5 bases at J, with 9 bases between the two ends. The CDR3 coding sequence is TGTGCCAGCAGCTTAGGGATGGGAGACGAGCAGTACTTC. Protein sequence: CASSLGMGDEQYF.

A remark on this clone: This specimen includes other DNA sequences encoding the same CDR3. The rearrangement links TRBV4-3 to TRBJ2-1; the D is unclear. Trimming took off 1 base at V and 7 bases at J, with 8 bases between the two ends. This CDR3 spans 13 amino acids. Germline lookup yields CDR1 LGHNA and CDR2 YSLEER. For the CDR3, the DNA is TGCGCCAGCAGCCAAGTCACGAGTAATGAGCAGTTCTTC. Translation gives CASSQVTSNEQFF.

CDR3 protein: CASSWGQSGEEQYF. For the CDR3, the DNA is TGTGCCAGCAGCTGGGGACAGAGCGGTGAGGAGCAGTACTTC. V and J are TRBV7-6 and TRBJ2-7, with TRBD1 matching over 7 bases. V lost 4 bases to trimming and J lost 7 bases; unmatched junction nucleotides: 10. The CDR3 covers 14 residues. Germline CDR1 is SGHVS and CDR2 is FNYEAQ. The full variable domain, its missing parts supplied by reference TRBV7-6 and TRBJ2-7, is GAGVSQSPRYKVTKRGQDVALRCDPISGHVSLYWYRQALGQGPEFLTYFNYEAQQDKSGLPNDRFSAERPEGSISTLTIQRTEQRDSAMYRCASSWGQSGEEQYFGPGTRLTVT.